Listed here are 19 T cell receptor beta chains from one sample, sequenced in a study of T cell responses to AZD1222 COVID-19 vaccine. Sequencing used immunoSEQ multiplex PCR; TCRdb keeps in-frame clones, though not all of them. This sample has some 120,000 clones, with approximately 85% found just once. This specimen was peripheral blood, taken 28 days after the second AZD1222 dose. These TCRs come from an adult who received the AZD1222 COVID-19 vaccine.

The rearrangement links TRBV5-1 to TRBJ2-3; TRBD1 agrees at 10 bases. The ends lost 9 bases at V and 1 base at J; junction bases unmatched: 5. CDR3 length: 14 residues. Germline loops: CDR1 SGHRS, CDR2 YFSETQ. CDR3 residues: CATQTGGGTDTQYF. CDR3 DNA sequence: TGCGCCACCCAGACAGGGGGCGGCACAGATACGCAGTATTTT.

This clone turned up a few times. In DNA, the CDR3 is TGTGCCAGCAGTTACGTAGTTGGGGTGAACACTGAAGCTTTCTTT. It translates to CASSYVVGVNTEAFF. The V and J genes are TRBV6-2 or TRBV6-3 and TRBJ1-1; D is ambiguous. The CDR3 runs 15 residues. The V gene's germline CDR1 is MNHEY and CDR2 SVGEGT. Trimming pared 2 bases from V and 0 bases from J, leaving 10 bases between.

The chain has TRBV15 and TRBJ1-5, with D unresolved. V gave up 7 bases and J gave up 0 bases, with 7 bases separating them. The CDR3 extends over 13 amino acids. CDR1 LNHNV and CDR2 YYDKDF come from the germline V gene (reference sequence). Written as DNA, the CDR3 is TGTGCCACCATGCGCGGTAGCAATCAGCCCCAGCATTTT. It translates to CATMRGSNQPQHF. The whole variable domain, filled in from reference TRBV15 and TRBJ1-5, reads DAMVIQNPRYQVTQFGKPVTLSCSQTLNHNVMYWYQQKSSQAPKLLFHYYDKDFNNEADTPDNFQSRRPNTSFCFLDIRSPGLGDTAMYLCATMRGSNQPQHFGDGTRLSIL.

The V and J genes are TRBV27 and TRBJ1-2, with D perhaps matching TRBD1 (5 bases). This CDR3 is built from 15 residues. V was shortened by 8 bases and J by 3 bases, with 19 bases between the two germline ends. The germline V gene has CDR1 MNHEY and CDR2 SMNVEV (reference sequence). The CDR3 sequence is CASGQVGGLHYGYTF. As DNA, the CDR3 is TGTGCCAGCGGCCAAGTGGGGGGGTTACACTATGGCTACACCTTC.

This clone was seen a few times. CDR3 DNA: TGCAGCGTCTTCGGCCTGCCCTTAGACACTGAAGCTTTCTTT. It translates to CSVFGLPLDTEAFF. V usage is TRBV29-1 and J usage is TRBJ1-1, with D uncertain. Germline V CDR1 and CDR2: SQVTM, ANQGSEA. The CDR3 totals 14 residues. Trimming cost V 6 bases and J 3 bases, with 17 bases left between them. The whole variable domain, remainder taken from reference TRBV29-1 and TRBJ1-1, is SAVISQKPSRDICQRGTSLTIQCQVDSQVTMMFWYRQQPGQSLTLIATANQGSEATYESGFVIDKFPISRPNLTFSTLTVSNMSPEDSSIYLCSVFGLPLDTEAFFGQGTRLTVV.

The V call is TRBV28, the J call TRBJ1-2; D is perhaps TRBD1 (6 bases). This CDR3 contains 15 residues. CDR1 and CDR2 (germline): MDHEN, SYDVKM. The V end was cut by 2 bases, the J end by 3 bases, with 13 bases between. CDR3 amino acids: CASSLISGVDYGYTF. The CDR3 DNA is TGTGCCAGCAGTTTAATCTCAGGGGTTGACTATGGCTACACCTTC.

The chain is built from TRBV27 and TRBJ2-7; D is ambiguous. The CDR3 is 13 residues long. The germline gives CDR1 MNHEY, CDR2 SMNVEV (reference sequence). Trimming left V 2 bases short and J 3 bases short, with 8 bases between. The CDR3 DNA reads TGTGCCAGCAGTTTAAGGAGCCTCTACGAGCAGTACTTC. Residues: CASSLRSLYEQYF.

V and J are TRBV3-1 (or the pseudogene TRBV3-2) and TRBJ1-5, with 8 bases fitting TRBD1. The CDR3 contains 12 residues. Per germline, CDR1 LGHDT and CDR2 YNNKEL (reference sequence). V was clipped by 5 bases and J by 13 bases; unmatched bases: 7. CDR3 in amino acids: CASSIGTGIQHF. The CDR3 DNA reads as TGTGCCAGCAGCATAGGGACAGGCATACAGCATTTT.

The chain recombines TRBV7-2 with TRBJ2-1, with a possible D match to TRBD1 (5 bases). Deletions cut 6 bases from V and 8 bases from J, with 17 bases between. The CDR3 totals 14 residues. Germline V gives CDR1 SGHTA, CDR2 FQGNSA. CDR3 sequence (DNA): TGTGCCAGCAGAAAAAGGGGTAACGGTCATGAGCAGTTCTTC. Translating it yields CASRKRGNGHEQFF.

This chain joins TRBV3-1 (or the pseudogene TRBV3-2) and TRBJ1-3; D is unresolved. CDR1 LGHDT and CDR2 YNNKEL come from the germline V gene (reference sequence). This CDR3 is built from 14 residues. The V gene lost 2 bases and the J gene lost 4 bases, with 9 bases spanning the gap. The DNA of the CDR3 is TGTGCCAGCAGCCAATCTGGTTGGGGAAACACCATATATTTT. Its protein product is CASSQSGWGNTIYF.

This chain joins TRBV2 and TRBJ2-3; D gene unclear. Trimming left V 7 bases short and J 2 bases short, with 4 bases between. The V gene's germline CDR1 is SNHLY and CDR2 FYNNEI. This CDR3 contains 11 residues. The CDR3 reads CASTFTDTQYF. CDR3 DNA sequence: TGTGCCAGCACCTTCACAGATACGCAGTATTTT.

This chain uses TRBV5-1 with TRBJ1-6, with D tentatively TRBD1 (6 bases). The CDR3 totals 15 residues. V was trimmed by 0 bases and J by 6 bases, leaving 10 bases between them. The germline CDR1 and CDR2 sequences are SGHRS and YFSETQ. CDR3: CASSLAAGANSPLHF. The CDR3 region has the DNA TGCGCCAGCAGCTTGGCGGCGGGGGCTAATTCACCCCTCCACTTT.

This clone appeared once. V gene TRBV7-9 combines with J gene TRBJ2-3, with D tentatively TRBD1 or TRBD2 (5 bases each). The germline V gene has CDR1 SEHNR and CDR2 FQNEAQ (reference sequence). The CDR3 is 14 residues long. V was shortened by 5 bases and J by 0 bases, with 9 bases between the two germline ends. In nucleotides, the CDR3 is TGTGCCAGCAGCAGAGGGGTAAGCACAGATACGCAGTATTTT. Translating it yields CASSRGVSTDTQYF.

The chain combines TRBV2 with TRBJ2-7, with D possibly being TRBD1 (5 bases). Trimming removed 2 bases from V and 4 bases from J, with 15 bases in between. The CDR3 spans 15 residues. Germline CDR1 reads SNHLY; CDR2 reads FYNNEI. For the CDR3, the DNA is TGTGCCAGCAGTGAACAGGGATCCGATCCTTACGAGCAGTACTTC. Residues: CASSEQGSDPYEQYF.

J is TRBJ2-7 and V is TRBV12-3 or TRBV12-4; a weak D match, TRBD2 (6 bases). The CDR3 spans 12 residues. V lost 5 bases to trimming and J lost 6 bases, with 11 bases between them. CDR3 residues: CASSPGGSEQYF. For the CDR3, the DNA is TGTGCCAGCAGTCCAGGAGGGTCCGAGCAGTACTTC.

The chain uses TRBV28 and TRBJ2-2, with 7 bases fitting TRBD1. The ends lost 6 bases at V and 4 bases at J; junction bases unmatched: 8. This CDR3 comprises 15 residues. Germline lookup yields CDR1 MDHEN and CDR2 SYDVKM. Here the CDR3 reads CASRQQGFLTGELFF. The CDR3 DNA sequence: TGTGCCAGCAGGCAACAGGGGTTCCTCACCGGGGAGCTGTTTTTT.

The gene calls are TRBV6-2 or TRBV6-3 and TRBJ2-7, with D unresolved. The CDR3 totals 13 residues. The germline V gene encodes CDR1 MNHEY and CDR2 SVGEGT. V was clipped by 6 bases and J by 4 bases, with 13 bases between them. CDR3 nucleotide sequence: TGTGCCAGCAGCGATAGACTGGTTTACGAGCAGTACTTC. Protein sequence: CASSDRLVYEQYF.

The chain combines TRBV5-1 with TRBJ2-7; maybe TRBD2 (5 bases). V lost 0 bases to trimming and J lost 5 bases, with 15 bases between them. Germline V gene sequence: CDR1 SGHRS, CDR2 YFSETQ. CDR3 size: 15 residues. CDR3 sequence: CASSLVSSGADEQYF. The CDR3 nucleotides are TGCGCCAGCAGCTTGGTGTCCAGCGGAGCCGACGAGCAGTACTTC. Together with reference TRBV5-1 and TRBJ2-7, the CDR3 gives the full variable domain: KAGVTQTPRYLIKTRGQQVTLSCSPISGHRSVSWYQQTPGQGLQFLFEYFSETQRNKGNFPGRFSGRQFSNSRSEMNVSTLELGDSALYLCASSLVSSGADEQYFGPGTRLTVT.

The CDR3 spells CASVRGGQGFDGYTF. CDR3 coding DNA: TGTGCCAGCGTACGAGGCGGACAGGGATTCGATGGCTACACCTTC. This chain links TRBV2 with TRBJ1-2, with 8 bases matching TRBD1. The CDR3 totals 15 residues. Per germline, CDR1 SNHLY and CDR2 FYNNEI. V gave up 8 bases and J gave up 6 bases; unmatched junction bases: 14.